This T cell receptor (beta chain) is from a study of T cell responses to AZD1222 COVID-19 vaccine. The CDR3 covers 12 residues. V was shortened by 8 bases and J by 5 bases, with 15 bases between the two germline ends. The germline V gene has CDR1 GTSNPN and CDR2 SVGIG (reference sequence). The protocol was immunoSEQ multiplex PCR, while the TCRdb copy is restricted to in-frame clones and leaves out a portion. The table lists fewer than 200,000 clones, roughly nine tenths of them singletons. The TCR sequence derives from an adult in good health. The V call is TRBV30, the J call TRBJ1-2; the D is unclear. The source material was peripheral blood, sampled on day 0 of AZD1222 vaccination. CDR3 nucleotides: TGTGCCCTGATCGAACATGTATATGGCTACACCTTC. Translating gives CALIEHVYGYTF.